Below, one T cell receptor beta chain is given with its context. These data originate in a study of T cell changes during pregnancy in multiple sclerosis. The table came from immunoSEQ multiplex PCR; TCRdb's copy has only in-frame clones and leaves some out. The profile shows around 16,000 clones, around 83% of them singletons. CDR3 size: 15 residues. The junction had 10 bases not matched to a gene; V was cut back by 5 bases and J by 8 bases. CDR1 is SGHTA and CDR2 is FQGNSA in the germline V gene. This sequence was found in a female donor in good health, enrolled as a control in a pregnancy study. The sequences come from CD8+ T cells from peripheral blood mononuclear cells, collected after pregnancy. The chain combines TRBV7-2 with TRBJ2-1; 9 positions match TRBD2. In nucleotides, the CDR3 is TGTGCCAGCAGCCCGCTAGCGGGGACCGGCGATGAGCAGTTCTTC. Translated: CASSPLAGTGDEQFF.